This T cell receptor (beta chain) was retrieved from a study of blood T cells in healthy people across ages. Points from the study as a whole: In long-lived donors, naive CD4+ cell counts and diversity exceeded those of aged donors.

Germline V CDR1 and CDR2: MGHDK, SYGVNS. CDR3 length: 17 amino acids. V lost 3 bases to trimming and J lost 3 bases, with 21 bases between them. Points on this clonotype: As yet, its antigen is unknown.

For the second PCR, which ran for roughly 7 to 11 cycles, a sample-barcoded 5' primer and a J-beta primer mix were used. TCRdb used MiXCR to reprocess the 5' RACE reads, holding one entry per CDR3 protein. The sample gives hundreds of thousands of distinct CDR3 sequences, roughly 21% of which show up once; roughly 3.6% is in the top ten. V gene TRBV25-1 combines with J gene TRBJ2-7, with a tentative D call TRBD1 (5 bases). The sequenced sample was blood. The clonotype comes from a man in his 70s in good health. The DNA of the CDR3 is TGTGCCAGCAGTGATCTCGGCCAGGGCCCTAAAGGCTACGAGCAGTACTTC. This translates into CASSDLGQGPKGYEQYF.